Listed here is a single T cell receptor beta chain. Its matching antigen is unknown. Germline V gene lookup returns CDR1 SGHNT and CDR2 YYREEE (reference sequence). The CDR3 has 16 amino acids. The junction had 8 bases not matched to a gene; V was cut back by 4 bases and J by 5 bases. These data are taken from a study of shared clonotypes between healthy human individuals. Study at large: Three plates were used per donor for CD4 naive, three for CD4 memory, two for CD8 naive and one for CD8 memory.

Assay: immunoSEQ multiplex PCR; the TCRdb copy retains only in-frame clones and omits some. The sample yields about 2 million clones, roughly 94% seen once. Notes on the study in general: A reduction in generation probabilities was seen for non-shared clonotypes relative to those shared by all four donors.

The source of this sequence is a man younger than 35 in good health. The specimen was naive CD4+ T cells sorted from blood. Subset indicated: CD45RA+ positively selected. This chain joins TRBV5-4 and TRBJ1-5, with TRBD1 matching 11 bases. CDR3 region: CASSQDPGQGDQPQHF. In DNA, the CDR3 is TGTGCCAGCAGCCAAGATCCGGGACAGGGGGATCAGCCCCAGCATTTT.